This T cell receptor beta chain derives from a study of long-term antiretroviral therapy in people with HIV. Findings and limits, study-wide: Even long-term ART left TRB diversity below transplant donor controls, despite gains. Repertoires with HIV possessed tighter CDR3 length spans than those of controls.

They ran version v3.0 of the immunoSEQ assay at survey level. Clones were sequenced by immunoSEQ multiplex PCR, and TCRdb holds only the in-frame ones, with some missing. The table has about 25,000 clones, over 70% seen once. There was at least one pre-ART PBMC sample for each donor, plus at least two post-ART PBMC samples. The United States was where all participants with HIV were treated. This CDR3 spans 13 amino acids. Per the germline V gene, CDR1 is MNHEY and CDR2 is SMNVEV (reference sequence). The ends were cut back, 3 bases at V and 3 bases at J, with 8 bases in the middle. About this clone itself: Its antigen is undetermined.

V is TRBV27 and J is TRBJ1-1; D uncertain. This sequence originates from a man aged 18 to 29 with HIV. The source was unsorted PBMCs, collected 3 years after starting antiretroviral therapy. The CDR3 nucleotides are TGTGCCAGCAGTTTTGGTGGTTACACTGAAGCTTTCTTT. The encoded protein is CASSFGGYTEAFF.